The rows below give T cell receptor beta chains drawn from one sample of a study of T cell responses to AZD1222 COVID-19 vaccine. TCRdb's copy holds only in-frame clones and misses some; the assay was immunoSEQ multiplex PCR. Among about 87,000 clones listed, roughly 90% were seen once. The starting material was peripheral blood, obtained on day 0 of AZD1222 vaccination. These TCRs come from an adult in good health. Both conserved end residues are part of each CDR3. Fields, in order: V gene, CDR3 length, clone size, D gene, J gene, CDR3 DNA, CDR3 protein. D genes are given only for firm matches. Part of the rows lack a size; the others show once, few, many or a class for expanded clones.

TRBV6-2/TRBV6-3	15	.	.	TRBJ2-2	TGTGCCAGCAGTTACCAGAGGGTGGGCACCGGGGAGCTGTTTTTT	CASSYQRVGTGELFF
TRBV20-1	10	.	.	TRBJ1-2	TGCAGTGCTGATAACTATGGCTACACCTTC	CSADNYGYTF
TRBV3-1/TRBV3-2	14	.	.	TRBJ2-7	TGTGCCAGCAGCCAAGATCCAGGCAGCCACGAGCAGTACTTC	CASSQDPGSHEQYF
TRBV27	13	once	TRBD1	TRBJ1-2	TGTGCCAGCAGTAGTGGACAGGGCTATGGCTACACCTTC	CASSSGQGYGYTF
TRBV7-8	15	once	.	TRBJ1-1	TGTGCCAGCAGCCCGAGGAACGTTTTGGATAGCGGAGCTTTCTTT	CASSPRNVLDSGAFF
TRBV6-2/TRBV6-3	15	.	TRBD1	TRBJ1-5	TGTGCCAGCAGTTACTGGGCGGCAACAGGGGAGCCCCAGCATTTT	CASSYWAATGEPQHF
TRBV19	12	.	.	TRBJ1-2	TGTGCCAGTAGTAAAAGGGTTTACGGCTACACCTTC	CASSKRVYGYTF
TRBV3-1/TRBV3-2	14	.	TRBD1	TRBJ1-2	TGTGCCAGCAGGGGTACAGGGGGCCACTATGGCTACACCTTC	CASRGTGGHYGYTF
TRBV7-8	16	.	TRBD2	TRBJ2-7	TGTGCCAGCAGCTTGGCGCTAGCGGGGGGTGACCACGAGCAGTACTTC	CASSLALAGGDHEQYF
TRBV3-1/TRBV3-2	16	.	TRBD1	TRBJ2-7	TGTGCCAGCACCCGAGGGTCGGGACAGGGGTCCTACGAGCAGTACTTC	CASTRGSGQGSYEQYF
TRBV10-3	17	.	.	TRBJ2-1	TGTGCCATCAGTGAAGAGTTTTTGGGGGGCTCTAGGAATGAGCAGTTCTTC	CAISEEFLGGSRNEQFF
TRBV3-1/TRBV3-2	14	.	TRBD1	TRBJ2-1	TGTGCCAGCACCGACAGGGGTGGCTACAATGAGCAGTTCTTC	CASTDRGGYNEQFF
TRBV6-5	15	.	.	TRBJ1-1	TGTGCCAGCAGTTCCGGGTCTGGGGCGAACACTGAAGCTTTCTTT	CASSSGSGANTEAFF
TRBV6-4	16	.	TRBD1	TRBJ1-1	TGTGCCAGCAGCAGAGGGACAGGGGTTGAGGTCACTGAAGCTTTCTTT	CASSRGTGVEVTEAFF
TRBV27	16	.	TRBD2	TRBJ2-1	TGTGCCAGCAGTTTATCTGCGGGGGGTTACTACAATGAGCAGTTCTTC	CASSLSAGGYYNEQFF
TRBV5-1	13	.	.	TRBJ1-2	TGCGCCAGCAGCTTGGAACAGGCCTATGGCTACACCTTC	CASSLEQAYGYTF
TRBV30	15	few	TRBD1	TRBJ1-2	TGTGCCTGGAGACAAGACAGGGGGATTACCTATGGCTACACCTTC	CAWRQDRGITYGYTF
TRBV27	14	.	.	TRBJ1-6	TGTGCCAGCTCCCTGGAAAGGTATAATTCACCCCTCCACTTT	CASSLERYNSPLHF
TRBV5-1	13	.	.	TRBJ1-4	TGCGCCAGCAGCCTGACAGATAATGAAAAACTGTTTTTT	CASSLTDNEKLFF
TRBV7-3	14	.	TRBD1	TRBJ1-4	TGTGCCAGCAGCTCGGGACAGGGTCATGAAAAACTGTTTTTT	CASSSGQGHEKLFF
TRBV5-1	15	.	.	TRBJ2-1	TGCGCCAGCAGCGCGAATGGTTGGGACTCGAATGAGCAGTTCTTC	CASSANGWDSNEQFF
TRBV12-3/TRBV12-4	13	.	.	TRBJ1-1	TGTGCCAGCAGCCTGACAGTTAACACTGAAGCTTTCTTT	CASSLTVNTEAFF
TRBV9	14	.	.	TRBJ2-1	TGTGCCAGCAGCCCCACCAGGGATTACAATGAGCAGTTCTTC	CASSPTRDYNEQFF
TRBV9	16	.	.	TRBJ2-1	TGTGCCAGCAGCTCTTGGACGGTGAGCTCCTACAATGAGCAGTTCTTC	CASSSWTVSSYNEQFF
TRBV7-2	14	.	.	TRBJ1-1	TGTGCCAGCAGCTTTGGGATCGGGGGGACTGAAGCTTTCTTT	CASSFGIGGTEAFF
TRBV9	16	.	.	TRBJ1-1	TGTGCCAGCAGCCGGACACCCCCCGTGGAAAACACTGAAGCTTTCTTT	CASSRTPPVENTEAFF
TRBV11-2	16	.	TRBD2	TRBJ2-7	TGTGCCAGCAGCTTGACTAGCGGGGGGGCATCCTACGAGCAGTACTTC	CASSLTSGGASYEQYF
TRBV9	15	.	TRBD2	TRBJ2-5	TGTGCCAGCAGCGTAGGACTAGCGGGTGTTGAGACCCAGTACTTC	CASSVGLAGVETQYF
TRBV9	17	few	TRBD2	TRBJ2-5	TGTGCCAGCAGCGCCGCGGCCCCCCTAGCGGATCAAGAGACCCAGTACTTC	CASSAAAPLADQETQYF
TRBV19	15	.	.	TRBJ1-2	TGTGCCAGTACCCGGGGGGGGCCGGAGTTCTATGGCTACACCTTC	CASTRGGPEFYGYTF
TRBV29-1	13	once	.	TRBJ1-1	TGCAGCGTTGAACGGGACGGCAACACTGAAGCTTTCTTT	CSVERDGNTEAFF
TRBV18	14	.	.	TRBJ2-7	TGTGCCAGCTCACGGGGAGCAAACAACTACGAGCAGTACTTC	CASSRGANNYEQYF
TRBV6-2/TRBV6-3	15	.	.	TRBJ1-5	TGTGCCAGCAGTAGGGGGGCAGGGATCAATCAGCCCCAGCATTTT	CASSRGAGINQPQHF
TRBV6-5	13	.	.	TRBJ1-1	TGTGCCAGCAGGGTTTTTCAGGACACTGAAGCTTTCTTT	CASRVFQDTEAFF
TRBV6-5	13	once	TRBD1	TRBJ1-2	TGTGCCAGCAGTAAGACAGGGAACTATGGCTACACCTTC	CASSKTGNYGYTF
TRBV5-4	15	.	TRBD1	TRBJ2-7	TGTGCCAGCGGCGATAGACAGGGACCCTCCTACGAGCAGTACTTC	CASGDRQGPSYEQYF
TRBV11-3	13	once	.	TRBJ2-3	TGTGCCAGCAGCTCCACGGGGGCGGGTACGCAGTATTTT	CASSSTGAGTQYF
TRBV6-5	14	.	.	TRBJ1-1	TGTGCCAGCAGTCTCACCGGGAGCAACACTGAAGCTTTCTTT	CASSLTGSNTEAFF
TRBV7-9	14	.	.	TRBJ1-3	TGTGCCAGCAGCTTAGCGCACTCTGGAAACACCATATATTTT	CASSLAHSGNTIYF
TRBV27	14	.	.	TRBJ1-5	TGTGCCAGCAGTTGGGGGCCCCTAAATCAGCCCCAGCATTTT	CASSWGPLNQPQHF
TRBV6-2/TRBV6-3	11	once	.	TRBJ2-3	TGTGCCAGCAGTCTTTCAAGTACGCAGTATTTT	CASSLSSTQYF
TRBV5-1	14	.	.	TRBJ2-5	TGCGCCAGCAGTTCCCGGACAGAGTCAGAGACCCAGTACTTC	CASSSRTESETQYF
TRBV24-1	17	.	TRBD1	TRBJ1-2	TGTGCCACCAGTGATTCACAGGGGGCCCCAGCTAACTATGGCTACACCTTC	CATSDSQGAPANYGYTF
TRBV3-1/TRBV3-2	13	.	TRBD2	TRBJ2-2	TGTGCCAGCAGCAAGTCGGGGGGCGGGGAGCTGTTTTTT	CASSKSGGGELFF
TRBV2	15	.	.	TRBJ1-6	TGTGCCAGCAGGGCCTCTGGCACGGGGAGTTCACCCCTCCACTTT	CASRASGTGSSPLHF
TRBV7-9	15	.	TRBD2	TRBJ2-3	TGTGCCAGCAGTCAGCTAGCGGGGGGGCAAGATACGCAGTATTTT	CASSQLAGGQDTQYF
TRBV27	16	.	.	TRBJ1-2	TGTGCCAGCAGTTTAGGGAGGGGAGGGGAAGGCTATGGCTACACCTTC	CASSLGRGGEGYGYTF
TRBV11-2	14	.	.	TRBJ2-4	TGTGCCAGCAGCGATAGACTAGCCAAAAACATTCAGTACTTC	CASSDRLAKNIQYF
TRBV27	18	.	TRBD2	TRBJ2-3	TGTGCCAGCATACCCCGTAAACGGGGGGGCCCCCTTTGGGATACGCAGTATTTT	CASIPRKRGGPLWDTQYF
TRBV4-3	17	.	TRBD1	TRBJ1-6	TGCGCCAGCAGCCAGGGGACAGGGTCCGGGGCAGGTTCACCCCTCCACTTT	CASSQGTGSGAGSPLHF
TRBV7-6	13	.	TRBD2	TRBJ2-5	TGTGCCAGCAGCTTGGGACTACAAGAGACCCAGTACTTC	CASSLGLQETQYF
TRBV5-4	16	few	.	TRBJ1-2	TGTGCCAGCCATTATGGCGTAAAGGGGATACACTATGGCTACACCTTC	CASHYGVKGIHYGYTF
TRBV12-3/TRBV12-4	11	once	.	TRBJ1-2	TGTGCCAGCAGTTCTCTCTCGGGCTACACCTTC	CASSSLSGYTF
TRBV19	14	.	.	TRBJ1-2	TGTGCCAGTAGTATTCCGACAGCCAACCATGGCTACACCTTC	CASSIPTANHGYTF
TRBV5-4	16	.	.	TRBJ1-2	TGTGCCAGCAGCCCGGTTGCTTCTCGGACAAACTATGGCTACACCTTC	CASSPVASRTNYGYTF